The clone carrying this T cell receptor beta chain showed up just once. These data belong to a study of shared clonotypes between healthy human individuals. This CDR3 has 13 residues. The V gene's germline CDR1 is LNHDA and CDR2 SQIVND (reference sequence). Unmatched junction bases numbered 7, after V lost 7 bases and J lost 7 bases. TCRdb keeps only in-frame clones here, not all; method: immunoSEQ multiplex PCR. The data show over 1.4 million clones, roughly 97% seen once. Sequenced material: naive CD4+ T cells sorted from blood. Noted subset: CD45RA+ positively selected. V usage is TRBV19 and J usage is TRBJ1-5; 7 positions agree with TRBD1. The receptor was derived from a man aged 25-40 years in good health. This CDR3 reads CASTAGGRQPQHF. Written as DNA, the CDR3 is TGTGCCAGTACTGCAGGGGGACGACAGCCCCAGCATTTT.